Each of the 4 T cell receptor beta chains below was sequenced from the same sample in a study of blood T cell repertoires in COVID-19. The table came from immunoSEQ multiplex PCR; TCRdb's copy has only in-frame clones and leaves some out. The sample yields 150,000 to 200,000 clones, over 70% seen once. Sequencing input: peripheral blood. The receptors come from a woman in her 70s who had recovered from COVID-19.

This clone came up once. The J gene is TRBJ1-2, the V gene TRBV29-1, with TRBD1 matching 7 bases. The J segment lost 4 bases and the V segment lost 6 bases, leaving 11 bases of the junction unmatched. The CDR3 runs to 14 residues. Germline V gives CDR1 SQVTM, CDR2 ANQGSEA. The CDR3 coding sequence is TGCAGCGTCACCCCAGCCGGGACAGTCTATGGCTACACCTTC. This gives the protein CSVTPAGTVYGYTF.

This clone has just a few counts. V and J are TRBV7-9 and TRBJ1-1; 7 nucleotides match TRBD1. CDR1 SEHNR and CDR2 FQNEAQ come from the germline V gene (reference sequence). The CDR3 has 14 residues. The J segment lost 11 bases and the V segment lost 3 bases, leaving 12 bases of the junction unmatched. CDR3 DNA: TGTGCCAGCAGCTTCGTGACAGGGACCCTTGGGGCTTTCTTT. Protein product: CASSFVTGTLGAFF.

The chain has TRBV7-6 and TRBJ2-7; 7 bases map to TRBD2. V trimming: 5 bases; J trimming: 2 bases; junction bases outside the gene matches: 9. Germline CDR1 and CDR2: SGHVS and FNYEAQ. The CDR3 has 15 amino acids. CDR3 sequence: CASSAGASGAYEQYF. The CDR3 DNA reads TGTGCCAGCAGCGCCGGGGCTAGCGGAGCCTACGAGCAGTACTTC. Filled out from reference TRBV7-6 and TRBJ2-7, the complete variable domain reads GAGVSQSPRYKVTKRGQDVALRCDPISGHVSLYWYRQALGQGPEFLTYFNYEAQQDKSGLPNDRFSAERPEGSISTLTIQRTEQRDSAMYRCASSAGASGAYEQYFGPGTRLTVT.

The chain uses TRBV2 and TRBJ1-4, with D perhaps TRBD1 (6 bases). CDR1 is SNHLY and CDR2 is FYNNEI in the germline V gene. CDR3 length: 11 residues. V lost 6 bases and J lost 10, with 9 bases in between. CDR3 nucleotide sequence: TGTGCCAGCAGCGAACAGGGAAAACTGTTTTTT. Translated: CASSEQGKLFF.